This T cell receptor (beta chain) was observed in a study of identical twins. The CDR3 totals 12 residues. The germline CDR1 and CDR2 sequences are KGHSH and LQKENI. V was clipped by 4 bases and J by 6 bases, with 7 bases between them. TCRdb independently ran MiXCR on the 5' RACE reads; one entry per CDR3 protein. The profile covers approximately 600,000 distinct CDR3 sequences, with just under 10% appearing a single time and around 3.1% taken by the ten largest. This same sample was also taken into another study, of yellow fever vaccine responses in identical twins.

The chain combines TRBV18 with TRBJ2-1; the D is unclear. This TCR came from a woman younger than 30 in good health. Sequences were obtained from PBMCs. The CDR3 nucleotides read TGTGCCAGCTCACGGATAAGCAATGAGCAGTTCTTC. As protein: CASSRISNEQFF.